The 4 T cell receptor beta chains presented below share a single source sample, sequenced in a study of blood T cell repertoires in COVID-19. Data came from immunoSEQ multiplex PCR; TCRdb stores just in-frame clones and leaves some out. The repertoire holds fewer than 200,000 clones, about 80% seen once, with about 7.2% in the top ten. Sequencing used peripheral blood. The receptors originated from a man in his sixties with acute or convalescent COVID-19.

This sequence joins TRBV24-1 and TRBJ2-7, with D unresolved. The germline CDR1 and CDR2 sequences are KGHDR and SFDVKD. The ends were cut back, 7 bases at V and 7 bases at J, with 13 bases in the middle. This CDR3 spans 12 amino acids. CDR3: CATSDLFGEQYF. CDR3 in DNA: TGTGCCACCAGCGACCTTTTCGGGGAGCAGTACTTC.

This clone appeared once. The chain combines TRBV11-2 with TRBJ1-6, with unresolved D. Germline values: CDR1 SGHAT, CDR2 FQNNGV. Trimming took off 1 base at V and 1 base at J, with 8 bases between the two ends. This CDR3 comprises 16 residues. CDR3 region: CASSLGPGSYNSPLHF. For the CDR3, the DNA is TGTGCCAGCAGCTTAGGTCCGGGGTCCTATAATTCACCCCTCCACTTT.

V usage is TRBV7-3 and J usage is TRBJ2-3; D possibly corresponds to TRBD2 (6 bases). Germline V gene data show CDR1 as SGHTA and CDR2 as FQGTGA. The CDR3 runs to 16 residues. V shed 5 bases and J shed 3 bases, with 18 bases lying between them. This chain's CDR3 is CASSPSGRESTDTQYF. The CDR3 bases are TGTGCCAGCAGCCCATCAGGACGGGAGTCGACAGATACGCAGTATTTT.

The rearrangement joins TRBV7-2 to TRBJ2-1, with 9 bases lining up with TRBD1. CDR3 length: 18 residues. The junction had 11 bases not matched to a gene; V was cut back by 5 bases and J by 0 bases. CDR1 and CDR2 from the germline V gene are SGHTA and FQGNSA. In DNA form, the CDR3 reads TGTGCCAGCAGCAAGAGTACCGGGACAGGGAGCTCCTACAATGAGCAGTTCTTC. This gives the protein CASSKSTGTGSSYNEQFF.